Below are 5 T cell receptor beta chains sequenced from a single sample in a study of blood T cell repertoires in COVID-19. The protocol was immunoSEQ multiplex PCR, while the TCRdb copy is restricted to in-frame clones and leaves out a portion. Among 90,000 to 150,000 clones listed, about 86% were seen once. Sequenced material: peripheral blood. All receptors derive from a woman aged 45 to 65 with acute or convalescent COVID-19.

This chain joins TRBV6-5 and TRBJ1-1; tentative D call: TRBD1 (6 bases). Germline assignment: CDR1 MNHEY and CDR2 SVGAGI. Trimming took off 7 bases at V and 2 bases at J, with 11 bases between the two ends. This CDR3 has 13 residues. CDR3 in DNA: TGTGCCAGCATCTGGACAGACAACACTGAAGCTTTCTTT. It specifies CASIWTDNTEAFF.

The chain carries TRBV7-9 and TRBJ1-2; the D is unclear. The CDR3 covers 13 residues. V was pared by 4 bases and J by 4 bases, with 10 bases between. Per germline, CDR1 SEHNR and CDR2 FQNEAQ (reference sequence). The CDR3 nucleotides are TGTGCCAGCAGCTCAGTAGCTAGCTATGGCTACACCTTC. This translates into CASSSVASYGYTF. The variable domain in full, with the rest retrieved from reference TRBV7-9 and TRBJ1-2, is DTGVSQNPRHKITKRGQNVTFRCDPISEHNRLYWYRQTLGQGPEFLTYFQNEAQLEKSRLLSDRFSAERPKGSFSTLEIQRTEQGDSAMYLCASSSVASYGYTFGSGTRLTVV.

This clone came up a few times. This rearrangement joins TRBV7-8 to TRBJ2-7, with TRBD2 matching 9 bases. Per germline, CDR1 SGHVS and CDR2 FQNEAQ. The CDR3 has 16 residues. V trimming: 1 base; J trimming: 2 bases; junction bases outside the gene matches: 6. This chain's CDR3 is CASSLVGGGGAYEQYF. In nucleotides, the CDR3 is TGTGCCAGCAGCTTAGTAGGCGGGGGGGGCGCCTACGAGCAGTACTTC.

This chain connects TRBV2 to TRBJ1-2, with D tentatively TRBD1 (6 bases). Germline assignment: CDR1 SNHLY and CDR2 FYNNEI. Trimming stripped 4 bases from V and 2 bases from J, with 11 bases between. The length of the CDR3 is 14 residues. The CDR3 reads CASSGGGANYGYTF. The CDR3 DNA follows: TGTGCCAGCAGTGGGGGGGGCGCAAACTATGGCTACACCTTC.

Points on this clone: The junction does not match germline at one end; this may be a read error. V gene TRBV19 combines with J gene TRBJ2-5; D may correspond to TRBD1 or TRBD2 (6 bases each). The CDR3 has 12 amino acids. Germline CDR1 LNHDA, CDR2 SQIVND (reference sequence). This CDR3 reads CASRGATETQYF. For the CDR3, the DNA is TGTGCTAGTAGGGGGGCAACGGAGACCCAGTACTTC.